This T cell receptor (beta chain) was captured by sequencing in a study of T cells in Graves' hyperthyroidism and ophthalmopathy. The authors obtained PBMCs from about 9 ml of fresh peripheral blood. The CDR3 loop spans 15 amino acids. CDR1 and CDR2 from the germline V gene are KGHSH and LQKENI. Between the trimmed V and J ends, which lost 8 bases and 0 bases, there was a span of 13 bases. Amplified TCR beta CDR3 regions derived from RNA transcripts. TCR CDR3 regions were first amplified by RT-PCR with HTBI primers. MiXCR, applied by TCRdb to the multiplex PCR reads, yields one record per CDR3 protein. This table holds around 250,000 distinct CDR3 sequences, about 15% found once.

The sequenced material came from blood. The TCR was taken from a middle-aged woman with Graves' hyperthyroidism that later progressed to Graves' ophthalmopathy. The chain recombines TRBV18 with TRBJ2-2; D may be TRBD1 (6 bases). This CDR3 is CASRSTGPNTGELFF. CDR3 DNA: TGTGCCAGCCGTTCGACAGGACCGAACACCGGGGAGCTGTTTTTT. Combining the CDR3 with reference TRBV18 and TRBJ2-2 gives the whole variable domain NAGVMQNPRHLVRRRGQEARLRCSPMKGHSHVYWYRQLPEEGLKFMVYLQKENIIDESGMPKERFSAEFPKEGPSILRIQQVVRGDSAAYFCASRSTGPNTGELFFGEGSRLTVL.